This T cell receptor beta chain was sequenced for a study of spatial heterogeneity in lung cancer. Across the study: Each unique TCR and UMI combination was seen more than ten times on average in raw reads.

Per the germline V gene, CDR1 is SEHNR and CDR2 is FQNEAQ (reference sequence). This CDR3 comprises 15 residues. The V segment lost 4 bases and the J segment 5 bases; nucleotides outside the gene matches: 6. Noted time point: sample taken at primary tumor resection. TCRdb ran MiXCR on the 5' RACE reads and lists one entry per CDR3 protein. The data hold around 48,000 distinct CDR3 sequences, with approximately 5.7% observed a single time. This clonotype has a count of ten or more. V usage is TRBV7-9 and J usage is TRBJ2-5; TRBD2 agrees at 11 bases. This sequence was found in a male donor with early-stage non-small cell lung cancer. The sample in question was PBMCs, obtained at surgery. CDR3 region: CASSSLAGGRETQYF. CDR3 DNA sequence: TGTGCCAGCAGCTCATTAGCGGGAGGGCGCGAGACCCAGTACTTC.